This paragraph covers one TCR beta chain sequence. What this receptor recognizes is not known. The record has no base qualities; no much larger clone is one base away. Collaborating institutions collected whole blood in K2EDTA tubes following their own protocols. For TCRbeta analysis, collaborators shipped samples in one of three forms: frozen whole blood, isolated PBMCs, or DNA extracted from either of those sample types. The sample is drawn from a study of blood T cell repertoires in COVID-19 (TCRdb year 2020). About the study as a whole: Samples covering the acute and convalescent phases of COVID-19 were provided by collaborators in the United States, Italy and Spain. The prospective study material was composed of cDNA or gDNA derived from T cells, B-cell-depleted T cells, or PBMCs. The dataset comprised deeply sampled blood TCRbeta repertoires from subjects exposed to, actively infected with, or recovered from COVID-19. A freely available public database, intended as a resource for researchers studying the immune response to SARS-CoV-2, is where the repertoires were released. The samples were drawn from the first 160 participants of the ongoing ImmuneRACE study and from 950 to 1,500 subjects provided by 6 global collaborators. Sample metadata almost always included a de-identified subject ID, COVID-19 status, age in years and sex. Where available, HLA class I and class II types were taken from metadata supplied by the sample provider and were not determined by assay-based typing. What the work shows at the level of the full study, not this receptor alone: How much clinical and demographic metadata was included differed by source and by participant, and the metadata was provided uncurated.

TCRbeta CDR3 regions were amplified from genomic DNA by means of the immunoSEQ Assay, a bias-controlled multiplex PCR. The source study handled its data this way. The number of nucleated cells in each sample was estimated from the amplification of reference gene primers within the assay. To quantify the absolute abundance of each unique TCRbeta CDR3 rearrangement, sequence reads were collapsed and filtered. For each sample, productive Simpson clonality was calculated by taking the square root of Simpson's diversity index across productive rearrangements. Imported from immuneACCESS, the table was reduced by TCRdb to in-frame sequences with V and J called. These copies leave out some clones; in studies compared against another copy, an unresolved V gene accounts for under half, and the cause of the remainder is not known. V and J calls and clone size follow that table, whereas D and trimming were derived from the DNA. Recorded for this sample are hundreds of thousands of clones; 70% to 90% of them occurred a single time. Together, the top ten hold 0.2% to 0.3% of the sample.

The material sequenced was peripheral blood. The sequence derives from a woman younger than 35 with acute or convalescent COVID-19.

At the DNA level, the sequence is TGTGCCAGCGTCAATCGGGGGGGCCGGGCCCACAATGAGCAGTTCTTC. Translated, this is CASVNRGGRAHNEQFF. The receptor chain draws on TRBV2 and TRBJ2-1; 8 middle bases align to TRBD2. From the cysteine through the phenylalanine, the CDR3 covers 16 amino acids. Just the 48-base CDR3 DNA is kept, in frame starting at base 1. CDR1 and CDR2 are drawn from the germline V gene: SNHLY, FYNNEI. The germline V end is reduced by 8 bases and the J end by 5 bases; junction bases left unmatched: 14. The reference TRBV2 and TRBJ2-1 proteins fill in what lies around the CDR3, so the full variable domain reads EPEVTQTPSHQVTQMGQEVILRCVPISNHLYFYWYRQILGQKVEFLVSFYNNEISEKSEIFDDQFSVERPDGSNFTLKIRSTKLEDSAMYFCASVNRGGRAHNEQFFGPGTRLTVL.